This TCR beta chain comes out of a study of early T cells in non-severe SARS-CoV-2 infection. The study, taken as a whole, reports: There was a bias toward anti-spike CD8 responses in VDJdb matching, which missed private and CD4 specificities.

This clonotype has a handful of counts. Its antigen remains unknown. TCRdb re-called the 5' RACE reads through MiXCR, storing one row per CDR3 protein. The table includes 110,000 or so distinct CDR3 sequences, about 12% detected once. CDR3 length: 14 residues. The germline CDR1 and CDR2 sequences are MNHEY and SVGAGI. The ends were cut back, 0 bases at V and 8 bases at J, with 10 bases in the middle. Sequencing was performed on whole blood. The chain links TRBV6-5 to TRBJ1-4; D gene unclear. The source of this sequence is an adult who was a healthcare worker with PCR-confirmed SARS-CoV-2 infection or an uninfected control (not recorded which). The CDR3 loop reads CASSYSSPAEKLFF. Written as DNA, the CDR3 is TGTGCCAGCAGTTACTCGAGTCCGGCGGAAAAACTGTTTTTT.